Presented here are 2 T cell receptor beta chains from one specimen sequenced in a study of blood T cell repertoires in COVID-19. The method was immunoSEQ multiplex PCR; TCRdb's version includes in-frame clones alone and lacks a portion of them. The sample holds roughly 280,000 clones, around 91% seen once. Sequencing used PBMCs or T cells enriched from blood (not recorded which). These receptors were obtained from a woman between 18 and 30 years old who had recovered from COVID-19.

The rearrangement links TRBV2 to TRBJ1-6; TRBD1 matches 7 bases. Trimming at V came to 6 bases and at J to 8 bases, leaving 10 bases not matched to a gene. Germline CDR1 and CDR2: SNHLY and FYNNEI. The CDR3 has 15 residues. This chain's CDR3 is CASSPSQGIYSPLHF. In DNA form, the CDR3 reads TGTGCCAGCAGCCCCTCACAGGGGATTTATTCACCCCTCCACTTT.

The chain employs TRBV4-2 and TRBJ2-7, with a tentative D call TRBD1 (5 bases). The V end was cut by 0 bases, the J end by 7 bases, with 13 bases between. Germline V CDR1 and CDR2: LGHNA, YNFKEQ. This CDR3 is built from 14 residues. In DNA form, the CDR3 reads TGTGCCAGCAGCCAAGATTTAGGGGCTACTGAGCAGTACTTC. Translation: CASSQDLGATEQYF.